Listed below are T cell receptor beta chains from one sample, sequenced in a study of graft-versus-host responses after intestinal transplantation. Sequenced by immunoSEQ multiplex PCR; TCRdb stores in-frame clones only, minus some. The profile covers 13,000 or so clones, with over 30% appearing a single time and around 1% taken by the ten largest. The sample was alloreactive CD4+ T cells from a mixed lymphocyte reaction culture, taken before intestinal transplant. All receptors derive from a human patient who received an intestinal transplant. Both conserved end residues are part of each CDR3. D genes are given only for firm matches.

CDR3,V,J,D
CASSIGLAWNQPQHF,TRBV19,TRBJ1-5,-
CASSVEVGYEQYF,TRBV9,TRBJ2-7,-
CASSGSTGIRYGYTF,TRBV2,TRBJ1-2,-
CASSRDYADEQFF,TRBV9,TRBJ2-1,TRBD2
CATSSGTSGGGGYEQYF,TRBV19,TRBJ2-7,TRBD2
CASSESGFYGYTF,TRBV6-4,TRBJ1-2,-
CASSIPGGNEQFF,TRBV2,TRBJ2-1,TRBD2
CSVDPLGGYNEQFF,TRBV29-1,TRBJ2-1,-
CAWSRQGASIHEQYF,TRBV30,TRBJ2-7,TRBD1
CASSQWTGDSYEQYF,TRBV4-3,TRBJ2-7,TRBD1
CATSRDPSGRQGVTDTQYF,TRBV15,TRBJ2-3,-
CAISESAQLNIQYF,TRBV10-3,TRBJ2-4,-
CSASGNYGYTF,TRBV20-1,TRBJ1-2,-
CASSSSGAVHGYTF,TRBV6-5,TRBJ1-2,-
CASSTVTGLLYGYTF,TRBV7-2,TRBJ1-2,-
CASSLALWGVGSGSSGNTIYF,TRBV7-2,TRBJ1-3,-
CASSPPGGQGQFF,TRBV18,TRBJ2-1,TRBD2
CASSFSGSVYDEQYF,TRBV7-2,TRBJ2-7,-
CASSFKGQGAYGYTF,TRBV5-4,TRBJ1-2,TRBD1
CASSQALGNTEAFF,TRBV27,TRBJ1-1,-
CAISPGQGAYEQYF,TRBV10-3,TRBJ2-7,TRBD1
CASSLGTGANNYGYTF,TRBV7-2,TRBJ1-2,TRBD1
CARRNSGGRVNEQFF,TRBV2,TRBJ2-1,TRBD2
CASSLLDRGPIWHF,TRBV5-5,TRBJ1-5,TRBD1
CASSIAPTGIYGYTF,TRBV19,TRBJ1-2,-
CASSIGGWGNSPLHF,TRBV19,TRBJ1-6,-
CASSLYPGESFGAFF,TRBV7-9,TRBJ1-1,-
CASSLEAGFGAFF,TRBV7-2,TRBJ1-1,-
CASSPVSSYEQYF,TRBV18,TRBJ2-7,-
CASSPPLGHPFYEQYF,TRBV9,TRBJ2-7,-
CASSEIIPGVSGGPQHF,TRBV6-1,TRBJ1-5,-
CASSLDSPGGAFF,TRBV7-9,TRBJ1-1,-
CASSFQRGAYNEQFF,TRBV28,TRBJ2-1,TRBD2
CAISGQHNEQFF,TRBV10-3,TRBJ2-1,-
CASSLTGEGNTIYF,TRBV7-9,TRBJ1-3,-
CASSYNAGSGDGYTF,TRBV6-6,TRBJ1-2,-
CASEGLADYNEQFF,TRBV7-2,TRBJ2-1,TRBD2
CASSVTSVGADTQYF,TRBV9,TRBJ2-3,TRBD2
CASSPDGTGGWNTIYF,TRBV4-3,TRBJ1-3,TRBD1
CASSQDVPYGYTF,TRBV4-1,TRBJ1-2,-
CAISELVTSYGYTF,TRBV10-3,TRBJ1-2,-